Reported below is one TCR beta chain. Its antigen specificity is not known. Within one base of it there is no much larger clone, and no base qualities were kept. The CDR3 runs 13 residues from the cysteine to the phenylalanine. Only the CDR3 DNA is retained, 39 bases long and in frame from the first base. CDR1 and CDR2 (LNHDA, SQIVND) derive from the germline V gene (reference sequence). After removal of 7 bases from V and 4 bases from J, the junction retains 5 bases not matched to a gene. To sequence the TCRbeta CDR3 region, genomic DNA was isolated from the sorted cells. The immunoSEQ Assay was used for sequencing of TCRbeta CDR3 regions. This is the immuneACCESS table as TCRdb keeps it, with only in-frame sequences that have V and J called. A part of the clones is gone; compared with another copy, unresolved V genes explain less than half, and the rest is unexplained. The sample table lists 50,000 or so clones, around 89% of them with a count of one. The ten biggest clones cover 31% of the sample.

Patients with a history of autoimmune disease or receiving systemic immunosuppression were excluded from the trial. Peripheral blood for TCR sequencing was drawn from every dose cohort at baseline, at cycle 4 day 1 and at cycle 7 day 1. The samples were taken from a phase I, first-in-human, multicenter, open-label dose-escalation trial of ivuxolimab. The trial enrolled adults with locally advanced or metastatic head and neck squamous cell, hepatocellular, melanoma or renal cell carcinoma. CD4+ and CD8+ T cells were sorted separately from peripheral blood before TCR sequencing. These data are taken from a study of OX40 agonist ivuxolimab in advanced cancers. A note on the overall study: Ivuxolimab was a fully human IgG2 agonistic monoclonal antibody targeting the costimulatory receptor OX40 (CD134). The point of sequencing TCRbeta in the periphery was to test whether ivuxolimab changed TCR sequence diversity and drove clonal T-cell expansion. Prior anti-PD-1, anti-PD-L1 or anti-CTLA-4 therapy was permitted, and 40% of dose-escalation patients had received checkpoint inhibitors. Intravenous ivuxolimab was administered to patients every 2 weeks at six dose levels: 0.01, 0.1, 0.3, 1.5, 3 and 10 mg/kg. The paper reports the monotherapy dose-escalation portion (N of about 50 patients) of the phase I ivuxolimab trial. Partial responses occurred in three dose-escalation patients, of whom one had hepatocellular carcinoma and two had cutaneous melanoma. Of the approximately 50 dose-escalation patients, hepatocellular carcinoma was present in roughly 19, melanoma in around 15, renal cell carcinoma in 9 and head and neck cancer in 9. In the dose-escalation cohort, approximately 80% of patients were male, and the mean age was approximately 60 years with a range of about 23 to 79.

Beyond this particular receptor, the publication reports: Which antigens the clonally expanded peripheral T cells were specific for was not determined. In partial responders in the 0.1-3.0 mg/kg groups, normalized peripheral clonal expansion was found to be among the lowest, especially among CD8+ T cells. On average, CD8+ T cells showed more expanded clones than CD4+ T cells after ivuxolimab. At doses from 0.1 to 3.0 mg/kg, clonal expansion was seen in both CD4+ and CD8+ blood T cells between baseline and week 6. Low levels of normalized T-cell clonal expansion were also shown by some nonresponding patients.

The clonotype was recovered from an adult with an advanced solid tumor such as melanoma, head and neck, liver or kidney cancer. This specimen consisted of CD4+ or CD8+ T cells sorted from blood, obtained in a trial of the OX40 agonist ivuxolimab. Recombination joined TRBV19 with TRBJ1-1; a stretch of 8 junction bases matches TRBD1. The base sequence is TGTGCCAGTACCTTAGACAGGGGCACTGAAGCTTTCTTT. Its amino acids are CASTLDRGTEAFF.